The present entry profiles one TCR beta chain with its context. The target antigen is unknown. Germline CDR1 SGHRS, CDR2 YFSETQ. V shed 3 bases, J shed 0 bases, and the junction held 5 bases outside the gene matches. This CDR3 is 17 amino acids long. Separate from the 666-subject first cohort, the roughly 120-subject validation cohort was the one that the donors belonged to. The data belong to a study of cytomegalovirus exposure and HLA in healthy donors. Study as a whole: In a later analysis, it was reported that the 110 or so validation repertoires had been produced on the same platform as the 666 repertoires belonging to the first cohort.

Overall study findings and caveats: Whilst most TCR sequences proved rare, a subset of public TCRs occurred across many donors.

Generated by immunoSEQ multiplex PCR, the TCRdb table keeps only in-frame clones and is missing some. In the table there are fewer than 120,000 clones, roughly nine tenths of which are singletons. This sequence was found in a woman aged 18-35 years in good health and CMV-seronegative. The V gene is TRBV5-1, the J gene TRBJ2-6; 8 bases line up with TRBD1. Sequenced material: PBMCs. The CDR3, as DNA: TGCGCCAGCAGCTATGACAGGGGTTTCTCTGGGGCCAACGTCCTGACTTTC. Translated, it gives CASSYDRGFSGANVLTF.